This T cell receptor (beta chain) was recovered during a study of blood T cell repertoires in COVID-19. On the study more broadly: Sites across the United States, Italy and Spain contributed samples from acute and convalescent COVID-19. T cells, B-cell-depleted T cells, or PBMCs supplied cDNA or gDNA.

V lost 1 base, J lost 4 bases, and 14 bases lay in between. The germline V gene encodes CDR1 SGHVS and CDR2 FQNEAQ. The CDR3 runs 15 residues. The authors' processing: Nucleated cell number was recorded as an estimate derived from reference gene primer amplification. Some clones are missing from TCRdb's copy, which holds only in-frame ones; the method was immunoSEQ multiplex PCR. The D gene and trimming were derived from the DNA, and the V and J assignments and clone size from that table. Of about 88,000 clones detected, 90% to 95% appear once; the ten largest clones hold approximately 1.8%. The sample was peripheral blood. The receptor was isolated from a man aged 55-75 years with acute or convalescent COVID-19. The rearrangement links TRBV7-8 to TRBJ2-7, with D perhaps TRBD2 (6 bases). The CDR3 loop is CASSLESTGAYEQYF. The CDR3 DNA reads TGTGCCAGCAGCTTAGAATCAACGGGAGCGTACGAGCAGTACTTC.